Listed below are T cell receptor beta chains from one sample, sequenced in a study of memory CD4+ T cells and cytomegalovirus serostatus. Sequencing used immunoSEQ multiplex PCR; TCRdb keeps in-frame clones, though not all of them. The sample has 50,000 to 65,000 clones; around four fifths are singletons. Sequenced sample: memory CD4+ T cells from blood. Every receptor here comes from an adult in good health and CMV-seropositive. The CDR3 runs from the conserved cysteine through the conserved F or W. Fields, in order: CDR3 length, D gene, V gene, CDR3 protein. D genes are given only for firm matches.

>13|TRBD1|TRBV6-5
CASNEQGEEKLFF
>14|.|TRBV19
CASSRLLAGYGYTF
>18|TRBD2|TRBV19
CASSIDPSGRANTGELFF
>14|TRBD2|TRBV30
CARSSGGAKFEQFF
>17|.|TRBV12-2
CASRLEVRFRGRETQYF
>16|.|TRBV19
CASSIPGTAGSVAQYF
>14|.|TRBV19
CASSKHSDFAEAFF
>14|TRBD1|TRBV10-3
CAISESGTAYGYTF
>13|.|TRBV7-7
CASSREGIGELFF
>16|TRBD1|TRBV5-6
CASSMTGERDGNTIYF
>16|TRBD1|TRBV10-1
CASSESGTGENNGYTF
>13|.|TRBV5-6
CASSPSGTGREYF
>15|.|TRBV7-9
CASSLEGGALAGYTF
>16|TRBD2|TRBV28
CASSLWGGEGRHEQFF
>16|.|TRBV6-6
CASSWRGGTLQETQYF
>17|.|TRBV7-9
CASSLGDLGRGGEKLFF
>15|.|TRBV2
CASSSSAGTRYGYTF
>14|.|TRBV2
CASPRAADVTEAFF
>14|.|TRBV5-6
CASSFQGTLYGYTF
>14|.|TRBV27
CASGPLGSKNIQYF
>14|TRBD1|TRBV28
CASRLRQGLNEQFF
>16|.|TRBV5-6
CASSRQTDQYNSPLHF
>15|.|TRBV30
CACGEDSSGANVLTF
>15|.|TRBV5-4
CASSSKGTDYNEQFF
>13|TRBD1|TRBV2
CASNGQGGQPQHF
>11|.|TRBV28
CASSSIYGYTF
>15|TRBD1|TRBV28
CASSGRDRVEETQYF
>18|.|TRBV7-3
CASSSSGAGGWGNTEAFF
>14|.|TRBV14
CASSPGTFYNEQFF
>17|.|TRBV28
CASTSLGAGGTNEKLFF
>16|TRBD1|TRBV28
CASIGSGTGENNEQFF
>15|TRBD2|TRBV5-1
CASRELAGGQETQYF
>15|TRBD1|TRBV27
CASSRDRGNNQPQHF
>11|TRBD1|TRBV20-1
CSAAGQEKLFF
>17|.|TRBV19
CASTRTASFGLDTEAFF
>11|.|TRBV5-4
CASSLGLGYTF
>17|.|TRBV10-2
CASSDPGQNIGDTEAFF
>15|.|TRBV10-1
CASSALGGPTGELFF
>15|TRBD2|TRBV11-2
CASSSSGTNTGELFF
>11|.|TRBV21-1
CASSLHQPQHF
>14|TRBD1|TRBV5-1
CASSPGTGAEKLFF
>13|.|TRBV7-2
CASNPGLTVEAFF
>15|TRBD1|TRBV18
CASSFGQVINYGYTF
>15|.|TRBV9
CASSVEVTLTNEQFF
>11|.|TRBV28
CASSWAEKLFF
>15|.|TRBV9
CASSVAEEWGTEAFF
>13|.|TRBV6-5
CASSQQSNTEAFF
>15|.|TRBV28
CASSVQTGGTDTQYF
>15|.|TRBV7-8
CASSLGGSSSYEQYF
>16|.|TRBV9
CASSVGGGPVGGELFF
>18|.|TRBV14
CASSQFSIWRSIRETQYF